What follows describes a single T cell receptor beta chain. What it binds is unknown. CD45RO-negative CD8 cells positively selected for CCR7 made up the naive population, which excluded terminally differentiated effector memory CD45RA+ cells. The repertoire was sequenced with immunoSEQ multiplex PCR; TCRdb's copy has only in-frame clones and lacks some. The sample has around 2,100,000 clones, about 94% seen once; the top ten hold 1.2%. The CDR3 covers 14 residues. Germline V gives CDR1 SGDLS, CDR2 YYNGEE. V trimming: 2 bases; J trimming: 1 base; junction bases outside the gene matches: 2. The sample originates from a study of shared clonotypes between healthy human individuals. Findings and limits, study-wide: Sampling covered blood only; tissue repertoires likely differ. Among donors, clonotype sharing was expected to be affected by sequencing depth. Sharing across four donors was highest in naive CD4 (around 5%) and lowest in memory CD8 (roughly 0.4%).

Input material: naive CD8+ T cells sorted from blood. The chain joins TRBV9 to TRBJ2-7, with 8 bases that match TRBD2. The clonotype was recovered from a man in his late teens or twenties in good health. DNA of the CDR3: TGTGCCAGCAGCGTTAGCGGGATGTCCTACGAGCAGTACTTC. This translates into CASSVSGMSYEQYF.